This T cell receptor (beta chain) was observed in a study of T cells in Graves' hyperthyroidism and ophthalmopathy. Cells are PBMCs isolated from approximately 9.2 ml of fresh blood. The J segment lost 1 base and the V segment lost 7 bases, leaving 9 bases of the junction unmatched. This CDR3 has 16 amino acids. Germline V gives CDR1 LNHDA, CDR2 SQIVND (reference sequence). Amplified TCR beta CDR3 regions came from RNA transcripts. Using the HTBI primer set, a first-round RT-PCR was run on the TCR CDR3. TCRdb independently ran MiXCR on the multiplex PCR reads; one entry per CDR3 protein. Counted here are some 600,000 distinct CDR3 sequences, about 14% occurring once; the ten biggest clones make up almost 6%.

Sequenced material: blood. The sequence was collected from a woman in her 30s with Graves' hyperthyroidism that later progressed to Graves' ophthalmopathy. V gene TRBV19 combines with J gene TRBJ1-5; 8 positions match TRBD1. The CDR3 spells CASTKAGGESNQPQHF. CDR3 DNA: TGTGCCAGTACCAAAGCAGGGGGCGAAAGCAATCAGCCCCAGCATTTT.